A single sample is the source of the 31 T cell receptor beta chains below, sequenced in a study of blood T cell repertoires in COVID-19. Libraries were prepared by immunoSEQ multiplex PCR; TCRdb keeps only in-frame clonotypes and omits some of them. The sample records 240,000 or so clones, 82% being singletons. Sample: peripheral blood. These receptors were collected from a woman aged 18-29 years with acute or convalescent COVID-19.

V is TRBV6-5 and J is TRBJ2-3; 7 nucleotides line up with TRBD1. V was pared by 4 bases and J by 4 bases, with 8 bases of the junction left unmatched. The CDR3 is 15 residues long. The V gene's germline CDR1 is MNHEY and CDR2 SVGAGI. The DNA for the CDR3 is TGTGCCAGCAGTTCCACGACAGGGTCGGCAGATACGCAGTATTTT. Encoded protein: CASSSTTGSADTQYF.

The genes are TRBV7-2 and TRBJ2-7, with no clear D. The germline V gene has CDR1 SGHTA and CDR2 FQGNSA. The CDR3 length is 12 residues. V lost 3 bases, J lost 5 bases, and 8 bases lay in between. CDR3 nucleotide sequence: TGTGCCAGCAGCTTCGTCGTCCACGAGCAGTACTTC. This encodes CASSFVVHEQYF.

CDR3 sequence: CASSQGGQHIQYF. The CDR3 bases are TGTGCCAGCAGCCAAGGGGGACAACACATTCAGTACTTC. The gene calls are TRBV3-1 (or the pseudogene TRBV3-2) and TRBJ2-4; D possibly corresponds to TRBD1 (6 bases). Trimming left V 1 base short and J 8 bases short, with 9 bases between. Germline lookup yields CDR1 LGHDT and CDR2 YNNKEL (reference sequence). CDR3 length: 13 residues.

This chain uses TRBV27 with TRBJ2-1, with TRBD2 as a possible D gene (6 bases). CDR1 and CDR2 (germline): MNHEY, SMNVEV (reference sequence). This CDR3 is 17 amino acids long. V was trimmed by 6 bases and J by 0 bases, leaving 18 bases between them. This CDR3 reads CASRTIAAPSSYNEQFF. CDR3 coding DNA: TGTGCCAGCAGGACCATAGCGGCCCCGAGCTCCTACAATGAGCAGTTCTTC.

The chain couples TRBV7-9 to TRBJ2-5, with 8 bases identical to TRBD2. Germline CDR1 and CDR2: SEHNR and FQNEAQ (reference sequence). The length of the CDR3 is 14 residues. V dropped 5 bases and J dropped 10; count of bases not matched to a gene: 12. CDR3 sequence: CASSPHRPGGGQYF. In nucleotides, the CDR3 is TGTGCCAGCAGCCCCCATCGGCCGGGAGGGGGCCAGTACTTC.

In its sample, this clone was seen a few times. The chain couples TRBV28 to TRBJ2-7; TRBD1 is a possible D gene (6 bases). Germline values: CDR1 MDHEN, CDR2 SYDVKM. There are 12 residues in the CDR3. V lost 7 bases to trimming and J lost 0 bases, with 7 bases between them. The CDR3 DNA reads TGTGCCAGCACAGGGGTCTCCTACGAGCAGTACTTC. It yields the protein CASTGVSYEQYF.

The chain has TRBV14 and TRBJ2-3; TRBD2 aligns across 13 bases. The length of the CDR3 is 18 residues. Per the germline V gene, CDR1 is SGHDN and CDR2 is FVKESK. V was pared by 1 base and J by 0 bases, with 4 bases of the junction left unmatched. The DNA for the CDR3 is TGTGCCAGCAGCCAAGGGCCGGGACTAGCGGGGAGCACAGATACGCAGTATTTT. Translating it yields CASSQGPGLAGSTDTQYF.

The chain has TRBV7-9 and TRBJ2-3; D remains ambiguous. The CDR3 length is 17 residues. Deletions cut 2 bases from V and 1 base from J, with 16 bases between. In germline, CDR1 is SEHNR, CDR2 FQNEAQ (reference sequence). The CDR3, as DNA: TGTGCCAGCAGCTTACCCCACACCGAACCTGGCACAGATACGCAGTATTTT. This sequence encodes CASSLPHTEPGTDTQYF.

There are a few counts of this clone. This chain links TRBV9 with TRBJ2-2, with a possible D match to TRBD1 (6 bases). Germline CDR1 is SGDLS and CDR2 is YYNGEE. V lost 4 bases to trimming and J lost 4 bases, with 14 bases between them. This CDR3 is built from 15 residues. The CDR3 DNA follows: TGTGCCAGCAGCCCATTACAGGGCCCCACCGGGGAGCTGTTTTTT. It translates to CASSPLQGPTGELFF.

The chain has TRBV6-5 and TRBJ2-7, with 9 bases that match TRBD2. The CDR3 is 16 residues long. V gave up 0 bases and J gave up 7 bases; unmatched junction bases: 10. CDR1 is MNHEY, CDR2 SVGAGI, per germline. The CDR3 DNA sequence: TGTGCCAGCAGTTACTCTGGCCTAGCGGGGCCTAAGGAGCAGTACTTC. Its translation is CASSYSGLAGPKEQYF.

This chain links TRBV6-1 with TRBJ2-1; D possibly corresponds to TRBD1 (6 bases). This CDR3 region has 14 residues. The germline V gene has CDR1 MNHNS and CDR2 SASEGT. V shed 6 bases and J shed 6 bases, with 15 bases lying between them. CDR3 in DNA: TGTGCCAGCAGAACGCCGGGACATTCCAATGAGCAGTTCTTC. Amino acids: CASRTPGHSNEQFF.

This chain uses TRBV11-2 with TRBJ2-7; TRBD1 matches at 8 bases. This CDR3 contains 15 residues. The junction had 8 bases not matched to a gene; V was cut back by 5 bases and J by 2 bases. Germline CDR1 is SGHAT and CDR2 is FQNNGV. Here the CDR3 reads CASSPLQGGPYEQYF. CDR3 sequence (DNA): TGTGCCAGCAGCCCTCTACAGGGGGGCCCCTACGAGCAGTACTTC. The whole variable domain, remainder taken from reference TRBV11-2 and TRBJ2-7, is EAGVAQSPRYKIIEKRQSVAFWCNPISGHATLYWYQQILGQGPKLLIQFQNNGVVDDSQLPKDRFSAERLKGVDSTLKIQPAKLEDSAVYLCASSPLQGGPYEQYFGPGTRLTVT.

V and J are TRBV7-8 and TRBJ1-1, with D unclear. This CDR3 comprises 16 residues. Deletions cut 5 bases from V and 5 bases from J, with 21 bases between. Germline V gene data show CDR1 as SGHVS and CDR2 as FQNEAQ. The CDR3 nucleotides are TGTGCCAGCAGCCACACCCGCTGGCAGGAAAGAACTGAAGCTTTCTTT. Protein sequence: CASSHTRWQERTEAFF.

Only one count was recorded for this clone. This chain connects TRBV19 to TRBJ2-4; 7 positions match TRBD1. CDR1 LNHDA and CDR2 SQIVND come from the germline V gene (reference sequence). V shed 3 bases, J shed 5 bases, and the junction held 4 bases outside the gene matches. The CDR3 is 14 residues long. The DNA of the CDR3 is TGTGCCAGTAGTATGGGGACAGCTCAAAACATTCAGTACTTC. Translation gives CASSMGTAQNIQYF.

The chain has TRBV9 and TRBJ1-1, with a tentative D call TRBD1 (5 bases). The CDR3 totals 17 residues. CDR1 SGDLS and CDR2 YYNGEE come from the germline V gene. V lost 3 bases, J lost 0 bases, and 18 bases lay in between. The CDR3 here is CASSEARQISVNTEAFF. CDR3 DNA sequence: TGTGCCAGCAGCGAAGCGAGACAGATCTCGGTGAACACTGAAGCTTTCTTT.

The chain uses TRBV27 and TRBJ2-5, with 7 bases fitting TRBD2. Germline lookup yields CDR1 MNHEY and CDR2 SMNVEV (reference sequence). Losses at the gene ends were 9 bases for V and 2 bases for J; bases not matched to a gene: 12. The CDR3 has 15 amino acids. In DNA form, the CDR3 reads TGTGCCAGTGGCTGGTCTAGCGGACCTCAAGAGACCCAGTACTTC. Translation: CASGWSSGPQETQYF.

This clone was seen only a few times. The chain employs TRBV3-1 (or the pseudogene TRBV3-2) and TRBJ1-6; TRBD1 agrees at 11 bases. Germline-derived CDR1 and CDR2 are LGHDT and YNNKEL (reference sequence). V was pared by 1 base and J by 7 bases, with 6 bases of the junction left unmatched. This CDR3 region has 17 residues. The CDR3 region is CASSQGVWDRGNSPLHF. Here the CDR3 DNA reads TGTGCCAGCAGCCAAGGGGTTTGGGACAGGGGGAATTCACCCCTCCACTTT.

V and J are TRBV19 and TRBJ2-1, with D possibly TRBD2 on 5 matching bases. In germline, CDR1 is LNHDA, CDR2 SQIVND (reference sequence). Deletions cut 3 bases from V and 7 bases from J, with 19 bases between. The CDR3 loop spans 16 amino acids. The CDR3 protein is CASSIGVGIANNEQFF. CDR3 DNA sequence: TGTGCCAGTAGTATTGGCGTGGGGATAGCGAATAATGAGCAGTTCTTC.

The chain uses TRBV7-2 and TRBJ2-2; TRBD1 matches 9 bases. After removal of 2 bases from V and 13 bases from J, the junction contained 17 bases not matched to a gene. The CDR3 is 17 residues long. CDR1 and CDR2 from the germline V gene are SGHTA and FQGNSA. The chain's CDR3 is CASSLLSGTGTINGLFF. In nucleotides, the CDR3 is TGTGCCAGCAGCTTACTCTCCGGGACAGGGACCATAAACGGGCTGTTTTTT.

The chain combines TRBV2 with TRBJ2-2; the D gene is possibly TRBD2 (5 bases). With 0 bases removed from V and 1 base from J, the gap between germline ends came to 12 bases. The CDR3 spans 17 residues. Germline V gives CDR1 SNHLY, CDR2 FYNNEI. Here the CDR3 reads CASSEAVRAGNTGELFF. The CDR3 DNA sequence: TGTGCCAGCAGTGAAGCGGTGAGGGCAGGGAACACCGGGGAGCTGTTTTTT.

The chain links TRBV27 to TRBJ2-3; D is unclear. The CDR3 is made up of 11 amino acids. V lost 5 bases and J lost 10, with 10 bases in between. Germline V lookup: CDR1 MNHEY, CDR2 SMNVEV (reference sequence). The CDR3 protein is CASSPPEAQYF. CDR3 sequence (DNA): TGTGCCAGCAGTCCCCCCGAGGCGCAGTATTTT.

The CDR3 DNA follows: TGTGCCTGGAGTGACAGAGAAAACGAGCAGTACTTC. Translation gives CAWSDRENEQYF. The chain is built from TRBV30 and TRBJ2-7; D remains unclear. Trimming shortened V by 1 base and J by 5 bases, and 9 bases separated the two germline ends. Germline lookup yields CDR1 GTSNPN and CDR2 SVGIG (reference sequence). The CDR3 runs 12 residues.

The CDR3 is CASSTRTGGTEAFF. CDR3 bases: TGTGCCAGCAGCACGAGGACAGGGGGTACTGAAGCTTTCTTT. V and J are TRBV11-3 and TRBJ1-1; 10 positions match TRBD1. This CDR3 is 14 amino acids long. The junction had 5 bases not matched to a gene; V was cut back by 5 bases and J by 5 bases. Germline assignment: CDR1 SGHNT and CDR2 YENEEA.

Notes on this clone: Different DNA sequences within this sample yield the same CDR3. V and J are TRBV5-1 and TRBJ2-7; the match to TRBD1 covers 9 bases. Germline V gives CDR1 SGHRS, CDR2 YFSETQ. Losses at the gene ends were 3 bases for V and 0 bases for J; bases not matched to a gene: 1. CDR3 length: 14 residues. The CDR3 here is CASSWGQGSYEQYF. The CDR3 nucleotides read TGCGCCAGCAGCTGGGGACAGGGCTCCTACGAGCAGTACTTC.

The V call is TRBV11-2, the J call TRBJ1-6; 7 nucleotides agree with TRBD1. Germline-derived CDR1 and CDR2 are SGHAT and FQNNGV. V lost 7 bases to trimming and J lost 13 bases; unmatched junction nucleotides: 10. The CDR3 totals 13 residues. CDR3 coding DNA: TGTGCCAGCACGAGACAGGGCGAGCCGCCCCTCCACTTT. Its protein product is CASTRQGEPPLHF.

The chain couples TRBV19 to TRBJ2-1; perhaps TRBD1 as D (5 bases). Per the germline V gene, CDR1 is LNHDA and CDR2 is SQIVND (reference sequence). Trimming shortened V by 7 bases and J by 3 bases, and 16 bases separated the two germline ends. The length of the CDR3 is 15 residues. CDR3 DNA sequence: TGTGCCAGTACCAGGGCGTTGCACAGCTACAATGAGCAGTTCTTC. Protein: CASTRALHSYNEQFF.

The genes are TRBV14 and TRBJ2-1; D possibly corresponds to TRBD2 (5 bases). Germline CDR1 and CDR2: SGHDN and FVKESK. V was pared by 4 bases and J by 6 bases, with 13 bases between. The CDR3 has 14 residues. The CDR3 reads CASSPYSGFNEQFF. The CDR3 DNA reads as TGTGCCAGCAGCCCATACTCGGGGTTCAATGAGCAGTTCTTC.

This clone is a singleton in its sample. The chain couples TRBV4-3 to TRBJ2-7; 11 bases match TRBD2. The CDR3 covers 21 residues. J lost 1 base, V lost 0 bases, and 17 bases had no gene match. The germline V gene has CDR1 LGHNA and CDR2 YSLEER. CDR3 protein: CASSQDLGGRLAGWGSYEQYF. The CDR3 bases are TGCGCCAGCAGCCAAGATCTTGGGGGCCGACTAGCGGGGTGGGGATCCTACGAGCAGTACTTC.

This rearrangement joins TRBV13 to TRBJ2-3; 10 bases agree with TRBD1. The CDR3 runs 16 residues. The germline CDR1 and CDR2 sequences are PRHDT and FYEKMQ (reference sequence). The DNA of the CDR3 is TGTCCCACCAGCACACGACAGGGGGCGAGGACAGATACGCAGTATTTT. It specifies CPTSTRQGARTDTQYF. The entire variable domain, with the rest obtained from reference TRBV13 and TRBJ2-3, is as follows: AAGVIQSPRHLIKEKRETATLKCYPIPRHDTVYWYQQGPGQDPQFLISFYEKMQSDKGSIPDRFSAQQFSDYHSELNMSSLELGDSALYFCPTSTRQGARTDTQYFGPGTRLTVL.

This chain joins TRBV10-3 and TRBJ2-1, with a possible D match to TRBD1 (6 bases). Looked up from germline, CDR1 is ENHRY and CDR2 is SYGVKD. The CDR3 is made up of 15 amino acids. Trimming left V 3 bases short and J 0 bases short, with 9 bases between. The CDR3 reads CAISDQGNSYNEQFF. As DNA, the CDR3 is TGTGCCATCAGTGATCAGGGGAACTCCTACAATGAGCAGTTCTTC.

The chain links TRBV7-9 to TRBJ2-5; possibly TRBD1 for D (6 bases). In germline, CDR1 is SEHNR, CDR2 FQNEAQ (reference sequence). The CDR3 consists of 14 residues. V lost 3 bases to trimming and J lost 4 bases, with 12 bases between them. The chain's CDR3 is CASSFSRGSETQYF. The CDR3 bases are TGTGCCAGCAGCTTTTCCAGGGGTTCAGAGACCCAGTACTTC.